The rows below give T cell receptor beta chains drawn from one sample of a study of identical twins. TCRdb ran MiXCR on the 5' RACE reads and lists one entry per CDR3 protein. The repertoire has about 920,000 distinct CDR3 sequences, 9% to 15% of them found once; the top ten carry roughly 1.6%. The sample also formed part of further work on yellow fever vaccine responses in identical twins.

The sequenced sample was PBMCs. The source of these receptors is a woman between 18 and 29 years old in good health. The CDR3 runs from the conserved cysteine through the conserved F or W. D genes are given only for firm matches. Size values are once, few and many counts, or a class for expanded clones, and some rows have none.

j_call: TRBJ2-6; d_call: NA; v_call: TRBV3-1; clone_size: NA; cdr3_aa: CASSQVEPLMSHISGANVLTF; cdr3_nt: TGTGCCAGCAGCCAAGTCGAACCCCTAATGTCACACATCTCTGGGGCCAACGTCCTGACTTTC
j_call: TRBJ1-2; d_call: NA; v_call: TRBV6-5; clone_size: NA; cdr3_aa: CASRGDDYGYTF; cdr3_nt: TGTGCTAGCAGGGGAGACGACTATGGCTACACCTTC
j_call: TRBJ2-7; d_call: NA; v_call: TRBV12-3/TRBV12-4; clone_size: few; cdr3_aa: CASSLESRASYEQYF; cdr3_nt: TGTGCCAGCAGTTTAGAATCGCGGGCCTCCTACGAGCAGTACTTC
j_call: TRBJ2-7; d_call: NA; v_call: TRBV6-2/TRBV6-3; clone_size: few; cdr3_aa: CASRPGVTPYEQYF; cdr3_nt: TGTGCCAGCAGGCCGGGAGTGACTCCCTACGAGCAGTACTTC
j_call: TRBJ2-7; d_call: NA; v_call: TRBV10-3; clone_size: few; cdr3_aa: CAISERTSEQYF; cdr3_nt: TGTGCCATCAGTGAGAGAACCTCCGAGCAGTACTTC
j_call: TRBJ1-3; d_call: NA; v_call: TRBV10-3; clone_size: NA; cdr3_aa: CAISESSLTSGNTIYF; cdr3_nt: TGTGCCATCAGTGAGTCGTCACTGACTTCTGGAAACACCATATATTTT
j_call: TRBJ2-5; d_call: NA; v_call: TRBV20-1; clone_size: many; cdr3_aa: CSARPGTRRQETQYF; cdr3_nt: TGCAGTGCTAGGCCCGGTACTAGGCGCCAAGAGACCCAGTACTTC
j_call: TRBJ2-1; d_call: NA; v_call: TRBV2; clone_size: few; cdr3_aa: CASSDVGQFF; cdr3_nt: TGTGCCAGCAGTGATGTTGGGCAGTTCTTC
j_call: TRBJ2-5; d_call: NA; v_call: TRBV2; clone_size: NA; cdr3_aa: CASVGRRETQYF; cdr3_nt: TGTGCCAGCGTAGGACGGCGGGAGACCCAGTACTTC
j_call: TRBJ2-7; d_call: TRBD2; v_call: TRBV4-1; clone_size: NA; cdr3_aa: CASSQGMLAALPYEQYF; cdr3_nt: TGCGCCAGCAGCCAAGGGATGCTAGCGGCCCTACCCTACGAGCAGTACTTC
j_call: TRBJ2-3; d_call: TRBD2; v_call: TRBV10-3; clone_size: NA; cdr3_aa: CAISASGGTTDTQYF; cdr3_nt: TGTGCCATCAGTGCTAGCGGGGGGACCACAGATACGCAGTATTTT
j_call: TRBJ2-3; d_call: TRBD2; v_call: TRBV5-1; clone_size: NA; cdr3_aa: CASSISPGTSADTQYF; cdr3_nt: TGCGCCAGCAGCATAAGTCCCGGGACTAGCGCAGATACGCAGTATTTT
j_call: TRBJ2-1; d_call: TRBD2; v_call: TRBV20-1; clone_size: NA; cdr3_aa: CSARDIGTRGNDEQFF; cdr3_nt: TGCAGTGCTAGAGATATCGGGACTAGGGGTAACGATGAGCAGTTCTTC
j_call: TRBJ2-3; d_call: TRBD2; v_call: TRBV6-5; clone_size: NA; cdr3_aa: CASRLLAGTTDTQYF; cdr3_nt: TGTGCCAGCAGATTACTAGCGGGGACGACAGATACGCAGTATTTT
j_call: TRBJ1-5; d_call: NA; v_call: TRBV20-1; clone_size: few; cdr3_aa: CSAPGGDSNQPQHF; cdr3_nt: TGCAGTGCCCCGGGAGGGGATAGCAATCAGCCCCAGCATTTT
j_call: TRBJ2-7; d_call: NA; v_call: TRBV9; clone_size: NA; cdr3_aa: CASSVARGGGAYEQYF; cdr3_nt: TGTGCCAGCAGCGTAGCTCGGGGAGGGGGAGCCTACGAGCAGTACTTC
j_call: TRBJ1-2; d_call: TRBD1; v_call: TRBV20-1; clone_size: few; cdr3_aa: CSARSDRVRWYGYTF; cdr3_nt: TGCAGTGCTAGATCGGACAGGGTCCGATGGTATGGCTACACCTTC
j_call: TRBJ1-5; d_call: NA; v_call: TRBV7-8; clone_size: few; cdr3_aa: CASSSVEDSNQPQHF; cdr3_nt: TGTGCCAGCAGCTCGGTAGAAGATAGCAATCAGCCCCAGCATTTT
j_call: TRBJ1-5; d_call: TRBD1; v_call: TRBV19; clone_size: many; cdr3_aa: CASMDRIKHF; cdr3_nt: TGTGCCAGTATGGACAGGATAAAGCATTTT
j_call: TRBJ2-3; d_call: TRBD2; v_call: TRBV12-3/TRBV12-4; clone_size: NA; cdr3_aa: CASSLARLAGVLGGDTQYF; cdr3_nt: TGTGCCAGCAGTTTAGCGAGGCTAGCGGGAGTGTTGGGGGGAGATACGCAGTATTTT
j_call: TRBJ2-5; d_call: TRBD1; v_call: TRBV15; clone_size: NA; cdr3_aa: CATSISGQGLRTQYF; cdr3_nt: TGTGCCACCAGCATCTCAGGACAGGGACTTAGGACCCAGTACTTC
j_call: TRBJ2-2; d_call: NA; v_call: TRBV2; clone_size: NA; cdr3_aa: CASSEEVSRAGELFF; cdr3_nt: TGTGCCAGCAGTGAAGAAGTCTCGCGCGCCGGGGAGCTGTTTTTT
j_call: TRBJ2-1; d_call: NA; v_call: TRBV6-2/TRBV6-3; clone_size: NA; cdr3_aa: CASSYHPRADEQFF; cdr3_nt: TGTGCCAGCAGTTACCATCCCAGGGCGGATGAGCAGTTCTTC
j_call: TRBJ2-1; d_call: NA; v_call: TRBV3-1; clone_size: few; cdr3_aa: CASSQEGTNFWQFF; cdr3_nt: TGTGCCAGCAGCCAAGAAGGCACCAATTTCTGGCAGTTCTTC
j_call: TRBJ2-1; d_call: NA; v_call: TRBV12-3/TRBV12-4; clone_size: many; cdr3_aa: CATEDGRSYNEQFF; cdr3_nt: TGTGCCACCGAGGACGGACGATCCTACAATGAGCAGTTCTTC
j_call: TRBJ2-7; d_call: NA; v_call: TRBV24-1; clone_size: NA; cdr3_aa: CATSAAGFYEQYF; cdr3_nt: TGTGCCACCAGTGCCGCGGGATTCTACGAGCAGTACTTC
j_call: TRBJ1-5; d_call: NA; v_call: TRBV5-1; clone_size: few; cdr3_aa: CASSPLGTQGGNQPQHF; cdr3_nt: TGCGCCAGCAGCCCCTTGGGAACTCAGGGCGGCAATCAGCCCCAGCATTTT